A selection of T cell receptor beta chains follows, all from one sample in a study of shared clonotypes between healthy human individuals. Some clones are missing from TCRdb's copy, which holds only in-frame ones; the method was immunoSEQ multiplex PCR. Here the sample spans fewer than 850,000 clones, 90% to 98% being singletons. Sequencing input: naive CD8+ T cells sorted from blood. These receptors originate from a man under 40 in good health. The CDR3 runs from the conserved cysteine through the conserved F or W. The order of the fields is J gene, V gene, clone size, D gene, CDR3 protein, CDR3 DNA. D genes are given only for firm matches. For some rows the clone size is stated as once, few or many, or as a class when expanded; others skip it.

TRBJ2-1	TRBV9	NA	TRBD2	CASSVSGLAGTSYNEQFF	TGTGCCAGCAGCGTATCTGGACTAGCGGGAACCTCCTACAATGAGCAGTTCTTC
TRBJ2-3	TRBV14	once	NA	CASSQGGQVVDTQYF	TGTGCCAGCAGCCAAGGAGGGCAGGTGGTGGATACGCAGTATTTT
TRBJ2-6	TRBV5-5	once	NA	CASSSLQSSGANVLTF	TGTGCCAGCAGCTCCCTCCAGAGCTCTGGGGCCAACGTCCTGACTTTC
TRBJ1-1	TRBV9	NA	NA	CASSVGGSHGRTEAFF	TGTGCCAGCAGCGTAGGGGGCAGCCACGGGCGCACTGAAGCTTTCTTT
TRBJ1-3	TRBV10-2	NA	NA	CASSDWESSGNTIYF	TGCGCCAGCAGTGATTGGGAGAGCTCTGGAAACACCATATATTTT
TRBJ2-2	TRBV6-5	NA	NA	CASSYSIPGELFF	TGTGCCAGCAGTTACTCGATCCCCGGGGAGCTGTTTTTT
TRBJ2-1	TRBV28	NA	NA	CASSLWGGSYNEQFF	TGTGCCAGCAGTTTGTGGGGTGGCTCCTACAATGAGCAGTTCTTC
TRBJ2-7	TRBV7-8	NA	TRBD2	CASSPRGGRDFLNEQYF	TGTGCCAGCAGCCCCAGAGGTGGGAGGGACTTCCTAAACGAGCAGTACTTC
TRBJ1-5	TRBV7-9	once	NA	CASSSGSSRPQHF	TGTGCCAGCAGCTCGGGGTCATCACGGCCCCAGCATTTT
TRBJ2-3	TRBV11-2	NA	TRBD1	CASSLPPGQGEADTQYF	TGTGCCAGCAGCCTCCCGCCGGGACAGGGTGAGGCAGATACGCAGTATTTT
TRBJ2-5	TRBV27	once	TRBD1	CASRSSTGVLETQYF	TGTGCCAGCAGGTCCTCGACAGGGGTATTGGAGACCCAGTACTTC
TRBJ2-1	TRBV27	once	TRBD2	CASAVTGGSYNEQFF	TGTGCCAGCGCTGTCACGGGAGGGTCCTACAATGAGCAGTTCTTC
TRBJ2-7	TRBV7-9	NA	NA	CASSSWTEYFYEQYF	TGTGCCAGCAGCTCCTGGACCGAGTACTTCTACGAGCAGTACTTC
TRBJ2-3	TRBV5-1	NA	TRBD2	CASSATGTSSTDTQYF	TGCGCCAGCAGCGCAACCGGGACTAGTAGCACAGATACGCAGTATTTT
TRBJ2-1	TRBV7-2	NA	NA	CASSLRGSGRHNEQFF	TGTGCCAGCAGTCTAAGGGGGTCAGGGCGCCACAATGAGCAGTTCTTC
TRBJ1-2	TRBV5-4	NA	NA	CASSKTGAFYTF	TGTGCCAGCAGCAAGACAGGCGCGTTCTACACCTTC
TRBJ1-1	TRBV27	once	NA	CASIRGTEAFF	TGTGCCAGCATCAGGGGCACTGAAGCTTTCTTT
TRBJ2-3	TRBV7-9	once	TRBD1	CASRHTGDKADTQYF	TGTGCCAGCAGACATACAGGGGACAAGGCAGATACGCAGTATTTT
TRBJ1-1	TRBV27	once	TRBD1	CASSRGQAFEAFF	TGTGCCAGCAGTCGCGGACAGGCTTTTGAAGCTTTCTTT
TRBJ2-5	TRBV7-9	NA	NA	CASSLGSETQYF	TGTGCCAGCAGCTTAGGGTCAGAGACCCAGTACTTC
TRBJ2-3	TRBV5-4	NA	TRBD1	CASSSPQGALDTQYF	TGTGCCAGCAGCTCACCACAGGGGGCATTAGATACGCAGTATTTT
TRBJ2-7	TRBV6-1	NA	TRBD2	CASSEATSGSTPYEQYF	TGTGCCAGCAGTGAAGCGACTAGCGGGAGCACCCCCTACGAGCAGTACTTC
TRBJ2-7	TRBV7-2	NA	NA	CASSPDSTYEQYF	TGTGCCAGCAGCCCCGACAGTACCTACGAGCAGTACTTC
TRBJ2-7	TRBV14	NA	TRBD2	CASSQEGTSGYEQYF	TGTGCCAGCAGCCAAGAGGGGACTAGCGGATACGAGCAGTACTTC
TRBJ1-1	TRBV5-1	NA	NA	CASRQVVNTEAFF	TGCGCCAGCAGACAGGTCGTGAACACTGAAGCTTTCTTT
TRBJ2-7	TRBV5-8	few	TRBD1	CASSFRTGGIDEQYF	TGTGCCAGCAGCTTCCGGACAGGCGGTATCGACGAGCAGTACTTC
TRBJ1-1	TRBV5-4	once	NA	CASSLGATEAFF	TGTGCCAGCAGCTTGGGTGCGACGGAAGCTTTCTTT
TRBJ2-7	TRBV5-6	NA	NA	CASSYRVSNYEQYF	TGTGCCAGCAGCTACCGGGTCAGCAACTACGAGCAGTACTTC
TRBJ1-5	TRBV6-1	NA	NA	CASSASNQPQHF	TGTGCCAGCAGTGCCAGCAATCAGCCCCAGCATTTT
TRBJ2-3	TRBV2	NA	NA	CASSGTADTQYF	TGTGCCAGCAGTGGAACTGCAGATACGCAGTATTTT
TRBJ2-7	TRBV2	NA	NA	CASRDAYEQYF	TGTGCCTCCAGAGACGCCTACGAGCAGTACTTC
TRBJ2-7	TRBV5-4	NA	TRBD2	CASSFDLGTSGSYEQYF	TGTGCCAGCAGCTTCGATCTTGGTACTAGCGGGAGTTACGAGCAGTACTTC
TRBJ2-7	TRBV7-9	NA	TRBD2	CASSLGTLAGAKGEQYF	TGTGCCAGCAGCTTGGGCACCCTAGCGGGCGCCAAAGGCGAGCAGTACTTC
TRBJ1-4	TRBV28	NA	NA	CASSFSSSSKLFF	TGTGCCAGCAGTTTTAGTTCCTCATCAAAACTGTTTTTT
TRBJ2-7	TRBV18	NA	TRBD2	CASSPPASGPIAEQYF	TGTGCCAGCTCACCACCGGCTAGCGGGCCCATAGCCGAGCAGTACTTC
TRBJ2-5	TRBV13	NA	TRBD1	CASSPQGETPQETQYF	TGTGCCAGCAGCCCGCAGGGGGAAACACCGCAGGAGACCCAGTACTTC
TRBJ2-1	TRBV2	NA	TRBD2	CASRLTSVRRWDEQFF	TGTGCCAGCAGGCTGACTAGCGTCCGGAGATGGGATGAGCAGTTCTTC
TRBJ1-1	TRBV7-9	NA	NA	CASSLGRIEMNTEAFF	TGTGCCAGCAGCCTGGGACGGATCGAGATGAACACTGAAGCTTTCTTT
TRBJ2-7	TRBV27	NA	TRBD2	CASSFRPSGSYEQYF	TGTGCCAGCAGTTTCAGGCCTAGCGGGAGCTACGAGCAGTACTTC
TRBJ2-7	TRBV18	NA	NA	CASSPSRGTTSSYEQYF	TGTGCCAGCTCACCCTCACGGGGGACCACCTCCTCCTACGAGCAGTACTTC
TRBJ2-3	TRBV4-1	NA	TRBD1	CASSQERNRGWGTDTQYF	TGCGCCAGCAGCCAAGAGAGGAACAGGGGGTGGGGAACAGATACGCAGTATTTT
TRBJ2-1	TRBV6-1	NA	TRBD2	CASSARAGAPPQGEQFF	TGTGCCAGCAGTGCAAGAGCGGGGGCCCCTCCCCAGGGCGAGCAGTTCTTC
TRBJ2-3	TRBV11-3	NA	NA	CASSLDVNTQYF	TGTGCCAGCAGCTTAGATGTTAATACGCAGTATTTT
TRBJ2-3	TRBV5-1	NA	NA	CASSPGETRTDTQYF	TGCGCCAGCAGCCCCGGAGAAACCCGCACAGATACGCAGTATTTT
TRBJ2-1	TRBV7-8	NA	NA	CASSGDDSEAYNEQFF	TGTGCCAGCAGCGGAGACGACAGTGAGGCCTACAATGAGCAGTTCTTC
TRBJ1-5	TRBV30	once	TRBD1	CAWRKIRAGTGGGNQPQHF	TGTGCCTGGAGGAAAATACGGGCGGGGACAGGGGGCGGCAATCAGCCCCAGCATTTT
TRBJ1-2	TRBV28	NA	NA	CASSLSGTSYGYTF	TGTGCCAGCAGTTTGTCAGGGACTAGCTATGGCTACACCTTC
TRBJ2-2	TRBV13	NA	TRBD2	CASKSWGGNGELFF	TGTGCCAGCAAGTCGTGGGGAGGGAACGGGGAGCTGTTTTTT
TRBJ1-2	TRBV13	NA	NA	CASSSPAQRNYGYTF	TGTGCCAGCAGCTCCCCGGCGCAGAGGAACTATGGCTACACCTTC
TRBJ2-1	TRBV10-1	NA	TRBD2	CASSASGILNEQFF	TGCGCCAGCAGTGCTAGCGGGATATTAAATGAGCAGTTCTTC
TRBJ2-2	TRBV13	NA	NA	CASSGQEGTNTGELFF	TGTGCCAGCAGCGGACAAGAGGGGACTAACACCGGGGAGCTGTTTTTT
TRBJ2-7	TRBV9	once	TRBD1	CASSAQTTGSEQYF	TGTGCCAGCAGCGCACAGACGACAGGGAGCGAGCAGTACTTC
TRBJ2-3	TRBV9	NA	NA	CASSVGAGGEVDTQYF	TGTGCCAGCAGCGTAGGCGCAGGGGGGGAGGTGGATACGCAGTATTTT
TRBJ2-1	TRBV28	NA	TRBD2	CASSLGAGITSSYNEQFF	TGTGCCAGCAGTTTAGGAGCGGGGATTACTAGCTCCTACAATGAGCAGTTCTTC
TRBJ2-3	TRBV7-9	NA	TRBD1	CASSPQTGAGTDTQYF	TGTGCCAGCAGCCCGCAGACAGGGGCGGGCACAGATACGCAGTATTTT
TRBJ2-7	TRBV10-2	NA	TRBD2	CASSEDWSGNPYEQYF	TGCGCCAGCAGTGAGGATTGGAGCGGGAACCCCTACGAGCAGTACTTC
TRBJ2-7	TRBV27	NA	NA	CASSFNLRDEQYF	TGTGCCAGCAGTTTTAATCTGCGGGACGAGCAGTACTTC
TRBJ2-7	TRBV10-2	NA	TRBD2	CASKTGTSIVYEQYF	TGCGCCAGCAAAACCGGGACTAGCATAGTCTACGAGCAGTACTTC
TRBJ2-1	TRBV5-1	NA	TRBD2	CASSSGLAGLFVANNEQFF	TGCGCCAGCAGCTCGGGACTAGCGGGTCTCTTTGTGGCAAACAATGAGCAGTTCTTC
TRBJ2-2	TRBV4-1	NA	NA	CASSHRSGAGELFF	TGCGCCAGCAGCCACCGATCGGGGGCCGGGGAGCTGTTTTTT